What follows is one T cell receptor beta chain and its context. As yet, its antigen is unknown. This entry comes from a study of graft-versus-host responses after intestinal transplantation. Turning to the study itself: Recipients were given multivisceral, liver-intestinal, or isolated intestinal transplants. Among the recipients, all got anti-thymocyte globulin induction and then tacrolimus and steroids for 3 to 4 years.

Clones were read by immunoSEQ multiplex PCR, and TCRdb kept only the in-frame ones, dropping some. The table lists about 9,900 clones, 94% of them singletons. This CDR3 has 12 residues. The ends were cut back, 0 bases at V and 6 bases at J, with 6 bases in the middle. Per germline, CDR1 MNHEY and CDR2 SMNVEV (reference sequence). Study-wide results and caveats: Graft-donor T cell macrochimerism coincided with high graft-versus-host to host-versus-graft clonal ratios in allografts. Recipient-marrow GvH clones were detected, some having first appeared in ileum or blood.

The sample was PBMCs, taken 8 days after intestinal transplant. This sequence originates from a human patient who received an intestinal transplant, so some T cells may come from the graft donor. The chain carries TRBV27 and TRBJ2-7, with D unresolved. The CDR3 coding sequence is TGTGCCAGCAGTTTATCGGGCTCCGAGCAGTACTTC. Translating it yields CASSLSGSEQYF.